Presented here are 20 T cell receptor beta chains from one specimen sequenced in a study of long-term antiretroviral therapy in people with HIV. Sequencing used immunoSEQ v3.0 at survey level. Clones were sequenced by immunoSEQ multiplex PCR, and TCRdb holds only the in-frame ones, with some missing. Of around 26,000 clones in the sample, 76% were seen once. Specimen: unsorted PBMCs, collected 1.1 years before starting antiretroviral therapy. The source of these receptors is a woman in her forties with HIV.

This clone is deemed medium-sized. V is TRBV30 and J is TRBJ2-3, with 9 bases matching TRBD2. The CDR3 extends over 15 amino acids. Germline CDR1 GTSNPN, CDR2 SVGIG (reference sequence). V shed 7 bases, J shed 3 bases, and the junction held 11 bases outside the gene matches. In nucleotides, the CDR3 is TGTGCCTCGGAAGAAAGTGGACTAGCGACAGATACGCAGTATTTT. Translation gives CASEESGLATDTQYF.

The chain is built from TRBV2 and TRBJ2-5; D is unclear. Germline CDR1 SNHLY, CDR2 FYNNEI. The V and J ends lost 5 bases and 2 bases respectively, with 6 bases between them. The CDR3 has 12 residues. CDR3 sequence reads: CASSQDQETQYF. In nucleotides, the CDR3 is TGTGCCAGCAGTCAGGATCAAGAGACCCAGTACTTC.

This chain joins TRBV7-6 and TRBJ2-7; D remains ambiguous. Trimming pared 6 bases from V and 6 bases from J, leaving 18 bases between. The CDR3 has 14 residues. Germline V gene data show CDR1 as SGHVS and CDR2 as FNYEAQ. Written as DNA, the CDR3 is TGTGCCAGCAGTTCCAGGATGGCCCGCCCCGAGCAGTACTTC. The encoded protein is CASSSRMARPEQYF.

This clone was observed a few times. V usage is TRBV19 and J usage is TRBJ1-5; D is ambiguous. With 5 bases removed from V and 3 bases from J, the gap between germline ends came to 5 bases. Germline V gene sequence: CDR1 LNHDA, CDR2 SQIVND (reference sequence). The CDR3 contains 12 residues. Here the CDR3 reads CASSDHNQPQHF. CDR3 DNA: TGTGCCAGTAGTGACCACAATCAGCCCCAGCATTTT. Based on the CDR3 plus reference TRBV19 and TRBJ1-5, the full variable domain is DGGITQSPKYLFRKEGQNVTLSCEQNLNHDAMYWYRQDPGQGLRLIYYSQIVNDFQKGDIAEGYSVSREKKESFPLTVTSAQKNPTAFYLCASSDHNQPQHFGDGTRLSIL.

This clone was counted between two and nine times. The chain carries TRBV18 and TRBJ2-1, with TRBD1 as a possible D gene (5 bases). The CDR3 consists of 12 residues. CDR1 is KGHSH and CDR2 is LQKENI in the germline V gene. The V end lost 3 bases, the J end lost 10 bases, and 10 bases lay between the germline ends. In nucleotides, the CDR3 is TGTGCCAGCTCACCGAGACAGTTGGAGCAGTTCTTC. It specifies CASSPRQLEQFF.

J is TRBJ1-1 and V is TRBV18; TRBD1 matches 7 bases. The CDR3 consists of 15 residues. Germline assignment: CDR1 KGHSH and CDR2 LQKENI. V lost 3 bases, J lost 1 base, and 5 bases stayed unmatched. In nucleotides, the CDR3 is TGTGCCAGCTCACCGACCGGGACAGCGAACACTGAAGCTTTCTTT. This gives the protein CASSPTGTANTEAFF. Full variable domain (missing parts from reference TRBV18 and TRBJ1-1): NAGVMQNPRHLVRRRGQEARLRCSPMKGHSHVYWYRQLPEEGLKFMVYLQKENIIDESGMPKERFSAEFPKEGPSILRIQQVVRGDSAAYFCASSPTGTANTEAFFGQGTRLTVV.

This sequence joins TRBV27 and TRBJ2-1, with D perhaps TRBD1 (5 bases). V was shortened by 7 bases and J by 8 bases, with 21 bases between the two germline ends. CDR1 is MNHEY and CDR2 is SMNVEV in the germline V gene (reference sequence). CDR3 length: 15 amino acids. Here the CDR3 DNA reads TGTGCCAGCACCTTAGTGGGGCCGCGAGGACATGAGCAGTTCTTC. It is translated as CASTLVGPRGHEQFF.

The CDR3 nucleotides are TGTGCCAGCAGCCAAGAAAGTGGGACTGCCGTCTACAATGAGCAGTTCTTC. This sequence encodes CASSQESGTAVYNEQFF. The rearrangement links TRBV4-2 to TRBJ2-1; possible D gene TRBD2, 6 bases. Trimming cost V 0 bases and J 3 bases, with 15 bases left between them. The CDR3 runs 17 residues. Germline V gene lookup returns CDR1 LGHNA and CDR2 YNFKEQ.

This chain joins TRBV6-1 and TRBJ2-2; D is ambiguous. The germline CDR1 and CDR2 sequences are MNHNS and SASEGT. This CDR3 has 12 residues. V gave up 7 bases and J gave up 4 bases, with 7 bases separating them. CDR3 sequence reads: CASKALTGELFF. The CDR3 nucleotides are TGTGCCAGCAAGGCCCTCACCGGGGAGCTGTTTTTT.

For the CDR3, the DNA is TGTGCCTTGATCGCCGGCCCGGGACCGCTTAAAAATCAGCCCCAGCATTTT. Translated: CALIAGPGPLKNQPQHF. The chain joins TRBV30 to TRBJ1-5, with D tentatively TRBD1 (5 bases). Trimming stripped 7 bases from V and 4 bases from J, with 26 bases between. The CDR3 has 17 amino acids. The germline CDR1 and CDR2 sequences are GTSNPN and SVGIG (reference sequence).

The chain combines TRBV9 with TRBJ2-7; TRBD2 matches 8 bases. Unmatched junction bases numbered 5, after V lost 4 bases and J lost 2 bases. Germline V CDR1 and CDR2: SGDLS, YYNGEE. The CDR3 has 14 amino acids. In nucleotides, the CDR3 is TGTGCCAGCAGCCCCACTAGCGGCCCCTACGAGCAGTACTTC. This sequence encodes CASSPTSGPYEQYF.

The gene calls are TRBV6-1 and TRBJ1-1, with a possible D match to TRBD1 (6 bases). V was trimmed by 6 bases and J by 1 base, leaving 15 bases between them. The CDR3 contains 15 residues. Germline values: CDR1 MNHNS, CDR2 SASEGT. The CDR3 sequence: CASSVIDRSNTEAFF. CDR3 nucleotides: TGTGCCAGCAGCGTAATAGACAGGTCGAACACTGAAGCTTTCTTT.

J is TRBJ2-1 and V is TRBV6-4; D unclear. Germline lookup yields CDR1 MRHNA and CDR2 SNTAGT. The CDR3 contains 15 residues. Trimming removed 0 bases from V and 5 bases from J, with 11 bases in between. This chain's CDR3 is CASSDSGFPNNEQFF. In DNA, the CDR3 is TGTGCCAGCAGTGACTCGGGCTTTCCCAACAATGAGCAGTTCTTC.

V is TRBV10-2 and J is TRBJ1-1; D ambiguous. The CDR3 is made up of 14 amino acids. The germline gives CDR1 WSHSY, CDR2 SAAADI. V was shortened by 2 bases and J by 4 bases, with 11 bases between the two germline ends. The CDR3 DNA reads TGCGCCAGCAGTGAGCCCAATGCCGGCACTGAAGCTTTCTTT. This encodes CASSEPNAGTEAFF.

The chain has TRBV29-1 and TRBJ2-1; 13 positions agree with TRBD2. V lost 7 bases and J lost 4; bases outside the gene matches: 16. Germline values: CDR1 SQVTM, CDR2 ANQGSEA. This CDR3 has 18 residues. CDR3 sequence: CSASGGWTSGSLYNEQFF. In nucleotides, the CDR3 is TGCAGCGCCAGTGGAGGGTGGACTAGCGGGAGCCTTTACAATGAGCAGTTCTTC.

In its sample, this clone ranks as hyperexpanded. The chain links TRBV19 to TRBJ2-7; TRBD2 is a possible D gene (6 bases). V was trimmed by 3 bases and J by 1 base, leaving 13 bases between them. Germline loops: CDR1 LNHDA, CDR2 SQIVND (reference sequence). The CDR3 is 15 amino acids. The CDR3 DNA follows: TGTGCCAGTAGTATGGCGGGATCCTCGTCCTACGAGCAGTACTTC. It encodes CASSMAGSSSYEQYF.

This chain connects TRBV4-2 to TRBJ2-5; possibly TRBD2 for D (6 bases). CDR3 length equals 14 residues. The germline V gene has CDR1 LGHNA and CDR2 YNFKEQ. The V end lost 4 bases, the J end lost 1 base, and 10 bases lay between the germline ends. The CDR3 DNA reads as TGTGCCAGCAGCCCGACTAGTTTCCAAGAGACCCAGTACTTC. This gives the protein CASSPTSFQETQYF.

This rearrangement joins TRBV5-5 to TRBJ2-2, with 8 bases aligning to TRBD2. The V segment lost 4 bases and the J segment 10 bases; nucleotides outside the gene matches: 21. From germline, CDR1 is SGHKS and CDR2 YYEKEE (reference sequence). The CDR3 length is 18 residues. CDR3 amino acids: CASSARGFGTRLSSELFF. In nucleotides, the CDR3 is TGTGCCAGCAGCGCCCGGGGCTTCGGGACTAGGCTTTCTTCGGAGCTGTTTTTT.

This chain connects TRBV7-9 to TRBJ2-2, with a weak D call TRBD1 (5 bases). The V end was cut by 5 bases, the J end by 4 bases, with 14 bases between. Germline CDR1 reads SEHNR; CDR2 reads FQNEAQ (reference sequence). The CDR3 length is 15 residues. Written as DNA, the CDR3 is TGTGCCAGCAGCAGCCCCCAACAGGCCACCGGGGAGCTGTTTTTT. Translation gives CASSSPQQATGELFF. Variable domain in full (rest from reference TRBV7-9 and TRBJ2-2): DTGVSQNPRHKITKRGQNVTFRCDPISEHNRLYWYRQTLGQGPEFLTYFQNEAQLEKSRLLSDRFSAERPKGSFSTLEIQRTEQGDSAMYLCASSSPQQATGELFFGEGSRLTVL.

The chain links TRBV27 to TRBJ2-1; D perhaps matches TRBD2 (6 bases). Trimming cost V 1 base and J 3 bases, with 10 bases left between them. The CDR3 spans 15 residues. The germline CDR1 and CDR2 sequences are MNHEY and SMNVEV (reference sequence). The CDR3, as DNA: TGTGCCAGCAGTTTATTTAGCGGATACTACAATGAGCAGTTCTTC. As protein: CASSLFSGYYNEQFF.